This TCR beta chain originates from a study of neurological immune-mediated disorders. The study, taken as a whole, reports: One cluster of related CDR3 sequences contained, by phylogenetic grouping, the repertoires of 18 of 34 multiple sclerosis patients and formed a possible signature.

This clonotype was detected many times. Antigen specificity is unknown. TCRdb reprocessed the 5' RACE reads via MiXCR and lists one record per CDR3 protein. The data contain about 55,000 distinct CDR3 sequences, approximately 3.6% of them singletons. J lost 5 bases, V lost 6 bases, and 8 bases had no gene match. The CDR3 covers 14 residues. In germline, CDR1 is LGHDT, CDR2 YNNKEL (reference sequence). The sequenced sample consisted of CD4+ T cells from blood. This chain joins TRBV3-1 and TRBJ1-2; 8 nucleotides agree with TRBD1. The clonotype was recovered from a woman aged 40 to 49 with multiple sclerosis. The CDR3 spells CASSHGQGRYGYTF. The CDR3 DNA reads as TGTGCCAGCAGTCACGGACAGGGAAGGTATGGCTACACCTTC.